This TCR beta chain was recovered during a study of T cell responses to AZD1222 COVID-19 vaccine. The method was immunoSEQ multiplex PCR; TCRdb's version includes in-frame clones alone and lacks a portion of them. In the table there are fewer than 120,000 clones, 88% of which are singletons. The CDR3 extends over 14 amino acids. Trimming removed 2 bases from V and 4 bases from J, with 11 bases in between. The V gene's germline CDR1 is MNHEY and CDR2 SVGEGT. This clone was observed a handful of times. This chain connects TRBV6-2 or TRBV6-3 to TRBJ1-2; D remains ambiguous. This sequence was found in an adult in good health. The specimen comprised peripheral blood, sampled on day 0 of AZD1222 vaccination. The DNA for the CDR3 is TGTGCCAGCAGTTACGGGCCCCTGGGCTATGGCTACACCTTC. Residues: CASSYGPLGYGYTF.